This TCR beta chain was sequenced for a study of siplizumab effects on memory and regulatory T cells. The CDR3 runs to 14 residues. The V gene's germline CDR1 is LNHNV and CDR2 YYDKDF (reference sequence). V lost 7 bases, J lost 3 bases, and 13 bases lay in between. The repertoire was sequenced with immunoSEQ multiplex PCR; TCRdb's copy has only in-frame clones and lacks some. The repertoire holds around 110,000 clones, with around 94% as singletons. The sequenced sample consisted of non-Treg CD4+ T cells sorted from blood. The chain joins TRBV15 to TRBJ2-1; possibly TRBD2 for D (7 bases). The TCR sequence derives from a human donor in good health. The CDR3 bases are TGTGCCACCAAGGGAGGGACACTCTACAATGAGCAGTTCTTC. Its protein product is CATKGGTLYNEQFF.